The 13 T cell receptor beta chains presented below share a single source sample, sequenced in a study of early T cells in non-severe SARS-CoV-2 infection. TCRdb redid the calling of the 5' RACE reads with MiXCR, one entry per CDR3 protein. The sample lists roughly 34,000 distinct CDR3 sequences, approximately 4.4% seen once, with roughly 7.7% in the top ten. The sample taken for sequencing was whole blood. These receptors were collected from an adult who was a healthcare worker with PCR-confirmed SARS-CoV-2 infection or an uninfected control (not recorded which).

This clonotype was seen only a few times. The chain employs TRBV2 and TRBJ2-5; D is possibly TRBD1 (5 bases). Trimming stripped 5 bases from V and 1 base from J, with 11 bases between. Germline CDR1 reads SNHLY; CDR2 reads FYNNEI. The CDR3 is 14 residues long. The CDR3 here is CASSTSGIQETQYF. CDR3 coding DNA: TGTGCCAGCAGTACTTCAGGGATCCAAGAGACCCAGTACTTC.

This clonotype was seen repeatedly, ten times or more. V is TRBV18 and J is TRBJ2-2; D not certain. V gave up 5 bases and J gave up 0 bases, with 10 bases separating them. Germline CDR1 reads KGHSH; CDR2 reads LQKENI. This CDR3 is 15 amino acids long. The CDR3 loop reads CASSLGQANTGELFF. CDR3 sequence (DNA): TGTGCCAGCTCATTAGGGCAGGCGAACACCGGGGAGCTGTTTTTT.

CDR3 nucleotides: TGTGCCAGCAGCTTAAACGGGGGATTCGCAGATACGCAGTATTTT. Protein: CASSLNGGFADTQYF. The chain couples TRBV7-3 to TRBJ2-3, with D perhaps TRBD2 (6 bases). From germline, CDR1 is SGHTA and CDR2 FQGTGA. The CDR3 consists of 15 residues. V was cut by 1 base and J by 4 bases, with 12 bases left in between.

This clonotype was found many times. This chain's CDR3 is CASSLEDGWTEAFF. DNA for the CDR3: TGTGCCAGCAGCTTAGAGGATGGGTGGACTGAAGCTTTCTTT. This chain joins TRBV7-2 and TRBJ1-1; D is ambiguous. The V gene's germline CDR1 is SGHTA and CDR2 FQGNSA. This CDR3 region has 14 residues. Trimming took 1 base from V and 5 from J, leaving 11 bases between them.

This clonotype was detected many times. The CDR3 loop is CASIGGGGTGELFF. The CDR3 nucleotides read TGTGCCAGCATTGGTGGGGGCGGCACCGGGGAGCTGTTTTTT. This chain joins TRBV28 and TRBJ2-2; D might be TRBD1 (6 bases). The germline CDR1 and CDR2 sequences are MDHEN and SYDVKM. The CDR3 is 14 residues long. V was pared by 7 bases and J by 4 bases, with 13 bases between.

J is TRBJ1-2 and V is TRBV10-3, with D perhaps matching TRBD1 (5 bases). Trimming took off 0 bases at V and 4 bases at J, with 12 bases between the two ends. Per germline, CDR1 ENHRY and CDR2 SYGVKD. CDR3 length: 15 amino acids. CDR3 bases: TGTGCCATCAGTGAGTCAGGGGATCCCTTCTATGGCTACACCTTC. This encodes CAISESGDPFYGYTF.

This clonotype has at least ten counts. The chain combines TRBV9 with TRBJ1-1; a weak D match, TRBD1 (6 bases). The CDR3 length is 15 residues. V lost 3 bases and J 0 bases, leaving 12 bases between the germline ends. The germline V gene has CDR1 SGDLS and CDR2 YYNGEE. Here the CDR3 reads CASSGGDTVNTEAFF. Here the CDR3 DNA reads TGTGCCAGCAGCGGAGGGGACACTGTGAACACTGAAGCTTTCTTT.

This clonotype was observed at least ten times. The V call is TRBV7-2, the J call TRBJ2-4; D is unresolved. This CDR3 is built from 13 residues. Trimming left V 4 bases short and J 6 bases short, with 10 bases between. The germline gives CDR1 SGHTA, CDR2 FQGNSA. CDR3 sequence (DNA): TGTGCCAGCAGCTCCGCCGACCTAAACATTCAGTACTTC. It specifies CASSSADLNIQYF.

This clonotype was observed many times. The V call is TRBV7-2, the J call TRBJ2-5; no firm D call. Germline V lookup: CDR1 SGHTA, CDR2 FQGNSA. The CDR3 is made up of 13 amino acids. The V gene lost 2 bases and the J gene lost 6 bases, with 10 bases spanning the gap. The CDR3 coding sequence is TGTGCCAGCAGCTTAACCTCGCTCCAGACCCAGTACTTC. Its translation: CASSLTSLQTQYF.

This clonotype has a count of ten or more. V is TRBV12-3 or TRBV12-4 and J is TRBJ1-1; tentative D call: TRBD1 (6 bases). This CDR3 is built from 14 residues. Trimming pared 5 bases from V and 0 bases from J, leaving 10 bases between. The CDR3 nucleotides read TGTGCCAGCAGTGGACAGCCCATGAACACTGAAGCTTTCTTT. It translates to CASSGQPMNTEAFF.

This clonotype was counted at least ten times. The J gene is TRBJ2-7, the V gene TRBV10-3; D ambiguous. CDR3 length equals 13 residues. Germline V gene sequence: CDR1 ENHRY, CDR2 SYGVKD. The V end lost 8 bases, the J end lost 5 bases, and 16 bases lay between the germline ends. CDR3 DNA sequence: TGTGCCATCTCTGCCCCTAGAGTGCACGAGCAGTACTTC. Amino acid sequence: CAISAPRVHEQYF.

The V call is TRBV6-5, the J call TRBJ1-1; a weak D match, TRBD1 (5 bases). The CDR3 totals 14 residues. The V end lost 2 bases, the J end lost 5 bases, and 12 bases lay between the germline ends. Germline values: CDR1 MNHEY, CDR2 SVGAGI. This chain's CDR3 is CASSYGAGGTEAFF. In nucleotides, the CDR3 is TGTGCCAGCAGTTACGGGGCCGGGGGAACTGAAGCTTTCTTT.

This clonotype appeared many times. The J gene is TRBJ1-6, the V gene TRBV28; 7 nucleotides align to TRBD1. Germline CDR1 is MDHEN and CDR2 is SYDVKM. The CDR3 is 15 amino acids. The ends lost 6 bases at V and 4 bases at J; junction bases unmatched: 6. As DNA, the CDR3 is TGTGCCAGCAGGCCGACAGGGTCGTATAATTCACCCCTCCACTTT. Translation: CASRPTGSYNSPLHF. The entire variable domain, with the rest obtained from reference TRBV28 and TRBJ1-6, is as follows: DVKVTQSSRYLVKRTGEKVFLECVQDMDHENMFWYRQDPGLGLRLIYFSYDVKMKEKGDIPEGYSVSREKKERFSLILESASTNQTSMYLCASRPTGSYNSPLHFGNGTRLTVT.